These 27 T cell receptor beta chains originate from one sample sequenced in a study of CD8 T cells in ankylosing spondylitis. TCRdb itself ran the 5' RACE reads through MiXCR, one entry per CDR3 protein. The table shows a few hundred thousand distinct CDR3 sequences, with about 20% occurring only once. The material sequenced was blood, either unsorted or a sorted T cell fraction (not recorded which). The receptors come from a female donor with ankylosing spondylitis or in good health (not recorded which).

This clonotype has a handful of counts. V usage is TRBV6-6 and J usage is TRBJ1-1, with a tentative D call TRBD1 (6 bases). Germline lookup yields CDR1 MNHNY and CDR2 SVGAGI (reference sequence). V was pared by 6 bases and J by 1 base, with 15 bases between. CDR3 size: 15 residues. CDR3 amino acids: CASRTLDRTNTEAFF. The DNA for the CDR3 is TGTGCCAGCAGAACCCTCGACAGGACGAACACTGAAGCTTTCTTT.

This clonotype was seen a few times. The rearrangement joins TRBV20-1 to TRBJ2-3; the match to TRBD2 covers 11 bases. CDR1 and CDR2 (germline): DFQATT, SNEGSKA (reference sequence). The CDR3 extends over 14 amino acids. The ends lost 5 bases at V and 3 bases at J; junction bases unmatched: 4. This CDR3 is CSADSGRGTDTQYF. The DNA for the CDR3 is TGCAGTGCTGATAGCGGGAGGGGGACAGATACGCAGTATTTT.

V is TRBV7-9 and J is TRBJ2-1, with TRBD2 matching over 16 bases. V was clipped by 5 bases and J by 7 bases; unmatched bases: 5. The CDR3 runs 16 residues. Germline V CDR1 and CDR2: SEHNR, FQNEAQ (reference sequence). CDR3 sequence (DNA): TGTGCCAGCAGCGGCCCGGGACTAGCGGGAGGGAATGAGCAGTTCTTC. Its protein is CASSGPGLAGGNEQFF.

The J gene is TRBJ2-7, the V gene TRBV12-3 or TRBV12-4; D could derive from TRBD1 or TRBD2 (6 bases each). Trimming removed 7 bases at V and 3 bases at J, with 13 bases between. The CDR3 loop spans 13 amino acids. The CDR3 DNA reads TGTGCCAGCACCTCCCGGGGGCTCTACGAGCAGTACTTC. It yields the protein CASTSRGLYEQYF.

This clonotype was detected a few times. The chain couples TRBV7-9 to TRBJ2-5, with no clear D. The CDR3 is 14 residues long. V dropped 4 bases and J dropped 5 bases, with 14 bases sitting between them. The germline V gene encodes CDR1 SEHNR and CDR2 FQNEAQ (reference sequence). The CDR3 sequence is CASSYGPNTETQYF. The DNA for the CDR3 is TGTGCCAGCAGCTACGGTCCAAACACGGAGACCCAGTACTTC.

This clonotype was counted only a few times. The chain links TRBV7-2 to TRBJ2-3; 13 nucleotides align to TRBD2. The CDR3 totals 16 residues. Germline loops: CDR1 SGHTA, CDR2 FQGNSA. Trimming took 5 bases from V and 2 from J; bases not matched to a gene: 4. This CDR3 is CASSRLAGGNTDTQYF. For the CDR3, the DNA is TGTGCCAGCAGCCGACTAGCGGGAGGCAACACAGATACGCAGTATTTT. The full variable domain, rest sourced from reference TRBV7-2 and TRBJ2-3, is GAGVSQSPSNKVTEKGKDVELRCDPISGHTALYWYRQSLGQGLEFLIYFQGNSAPDKSGLPSDRFSAERTGGSVSTLTIQRTQQEDSAVYLCASSRLAGGNTDTQYFGPGTRLTVL.

The CDR3: CASSLVVGTSGRAGTYNEQFF. CDR3 nucleotide sequence: TGCGCCAGCAGCTTGGTAGTTGGGACTAGCGGGAGGGCCGGTACCTACAATGAGCAGTTCTTC. J is TRBJ2-1 and V is TRBV5-1; 16 bases are a match to TRBD2. From germline, CDR1 is SGHRS and CDR2 YFSETQ. The CDR3 runs 21 residues. The junction had 11 bases not matched to a gene; V was cut back by 0 bases and J by 2 bases.

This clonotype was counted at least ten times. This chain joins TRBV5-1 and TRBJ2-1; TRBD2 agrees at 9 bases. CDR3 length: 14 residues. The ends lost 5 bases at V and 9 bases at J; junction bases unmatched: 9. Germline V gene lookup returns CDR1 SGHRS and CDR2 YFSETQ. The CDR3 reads CASRAGTSLGEQFF. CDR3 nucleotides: TGCGCCAGCAGAGCCGGGACTAGCCTTGGTGAGCAGTTCTTC.

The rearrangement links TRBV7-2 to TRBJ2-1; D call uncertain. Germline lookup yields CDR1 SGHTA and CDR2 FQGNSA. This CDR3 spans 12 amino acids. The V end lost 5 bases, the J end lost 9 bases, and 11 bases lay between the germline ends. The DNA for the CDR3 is TGTGCCAGCAGCCCCGTGCTCGGTGAGCAGTTCTTC. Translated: CASSPVLGEQFF. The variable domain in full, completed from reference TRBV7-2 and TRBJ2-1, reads GAGVSQSPSNKVTEKGKDVELRCDPISGHTALYWYRQSLGQGLEFLIYFQGNSAPDKSGLPSDRFSAERTGGSVSTLTIQRTQQEDSAVYLCASSPVLGEQFFGPGTRLTVL.

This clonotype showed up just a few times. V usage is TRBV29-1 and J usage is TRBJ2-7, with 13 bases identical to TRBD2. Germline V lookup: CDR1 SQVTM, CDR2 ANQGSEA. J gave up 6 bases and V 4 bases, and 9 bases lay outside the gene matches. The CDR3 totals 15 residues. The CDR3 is CSVALKLAGGTEQYF. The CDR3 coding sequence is TGCAGCGTTGCCCTCAAACTAGCGGGAGGGACCGAGCAGTACTTC.

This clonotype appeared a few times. The CDR3 loop reads CATRYGGMNTEAFF. The CDR3 DNA is TGCGCCACTCGATACGGGGGCATGAACACTGAAGCTTTCTTT. V and J are TRBV10-2 and TRBJ1-1, with D tentatively TRBD1 (6 bases). The germline V and J ends were trimmed by 10 bases and 0 bases, with 15 bases remaining between them. The CDR3 is 14 amino acids. Per the germline V gene, CDR1 is WSHSY and CDR2 is SAAADI.

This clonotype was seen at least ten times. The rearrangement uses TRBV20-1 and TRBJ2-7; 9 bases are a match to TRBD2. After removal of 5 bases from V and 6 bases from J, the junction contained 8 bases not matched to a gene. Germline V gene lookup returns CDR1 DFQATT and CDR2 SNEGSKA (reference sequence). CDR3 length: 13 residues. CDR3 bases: TGCAGTGCTCCGGGACTAGCTATGGTCGAGCAGTACTTC. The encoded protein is CSAPGLAMVEQYF.

CDR3 DNA: TGTGCCAGCAGTGATAAGACAGGGTTAACTGAAGCTTTCTTT. Translated, it gives CASSDKTGLTEAFF. This chain connects TRBV2 to TRBJ1-1, with 7 bases identical to TRBD1. The CDR3 contains 14 residues. The ends lost 3 bases at V and 5 bases at J; junction bases unmatched: 6. The germline CDR1 and CDR2 sequences are SNHLY and FYNNEI. Complete variable domain (other parts from reference TRBV2 and TRBJ1-1): EPEVTQTPSHQVTQMGQEVILRCVPISNHLYFYWYRQILGQKVEFLVSFYNNEISEKSEIFDDQFSVERPDGSNFTLKIRSTKLEDSAMYFCASSDKTGLTEAFFGQGTRLTVV.

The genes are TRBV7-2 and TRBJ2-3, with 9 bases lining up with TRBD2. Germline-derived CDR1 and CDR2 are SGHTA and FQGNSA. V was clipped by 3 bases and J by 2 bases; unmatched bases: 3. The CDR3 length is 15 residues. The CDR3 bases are TGTGCCAGCAGCTTTAGCGGGAGACCCACAGATACGCAGTATTTT. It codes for CASSFSGRPTDTQYF.

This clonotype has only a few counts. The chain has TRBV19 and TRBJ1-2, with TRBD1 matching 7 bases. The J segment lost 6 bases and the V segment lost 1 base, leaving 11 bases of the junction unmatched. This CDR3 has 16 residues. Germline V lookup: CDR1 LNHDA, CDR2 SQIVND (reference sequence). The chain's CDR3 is CASSIVGRDREDGYTF. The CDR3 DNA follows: TGTGCCAGTAGTATAGTCGGCCGCGACAGGGAGGATGGCTACACCTTC.

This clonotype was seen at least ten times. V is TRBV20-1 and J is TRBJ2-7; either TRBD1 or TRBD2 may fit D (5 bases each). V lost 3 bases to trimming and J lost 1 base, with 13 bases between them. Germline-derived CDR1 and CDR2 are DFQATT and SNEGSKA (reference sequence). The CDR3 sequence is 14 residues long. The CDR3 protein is CSARGESGSYEQYF. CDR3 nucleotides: TGCAGTGCTAGGGGGGAAAGCGGTTCCTACGAGCAGTACTTC.

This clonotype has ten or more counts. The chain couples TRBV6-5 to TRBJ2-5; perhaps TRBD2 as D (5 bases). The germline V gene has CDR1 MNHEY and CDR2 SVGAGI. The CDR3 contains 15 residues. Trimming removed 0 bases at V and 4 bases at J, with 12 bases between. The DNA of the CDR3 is TGTGCCAGCAGTTACTCGACGGTAGGAGGAGAGACCCAGTACTTC. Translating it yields CASSYSTVGGETQYF.

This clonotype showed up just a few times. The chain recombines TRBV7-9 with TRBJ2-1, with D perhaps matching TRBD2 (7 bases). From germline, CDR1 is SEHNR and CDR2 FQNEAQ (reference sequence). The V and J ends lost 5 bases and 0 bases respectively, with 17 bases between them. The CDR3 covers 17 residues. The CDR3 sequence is CASSLRGGDSSYNEQFF. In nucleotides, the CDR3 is TGTGCCAGCAGCCTCCGAGGGGGGGACTCCTCCTACAATGAGCAGTTCTTC. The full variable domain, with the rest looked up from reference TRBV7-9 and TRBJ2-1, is DTGVSQNPRHKITKRGQNVTFRCDPISEHNRLYWYRQTLGQGPEFLTYFQNEAQLEKSRLLSDRFSAERPKGSFSTLEIQRTEQGDSAMYLCASSLRGGDSSYNEQFFGPGTRLTVL.

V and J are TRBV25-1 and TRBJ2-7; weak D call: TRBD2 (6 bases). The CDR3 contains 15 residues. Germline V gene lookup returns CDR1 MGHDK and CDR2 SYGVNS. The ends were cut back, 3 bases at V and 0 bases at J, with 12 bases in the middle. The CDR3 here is CASSEVGLTSYEQYF. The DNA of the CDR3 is TGTGCCAGCAGTGAGGTGGGACTCACCTCCTACGAGCAGTACTTC.

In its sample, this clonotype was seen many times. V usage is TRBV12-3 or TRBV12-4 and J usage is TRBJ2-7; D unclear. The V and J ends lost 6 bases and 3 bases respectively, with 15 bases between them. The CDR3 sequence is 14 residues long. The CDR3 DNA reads TGTGCCAGCAGCAGTAACACGTATCTCTACGAGCAGTACTTC. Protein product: CASSSNTYLYEQYF.

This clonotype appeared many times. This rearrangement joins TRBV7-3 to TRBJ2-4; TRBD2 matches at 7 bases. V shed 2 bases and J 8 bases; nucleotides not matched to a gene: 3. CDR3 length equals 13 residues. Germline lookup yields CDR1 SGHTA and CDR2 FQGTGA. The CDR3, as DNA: TGTGCCAGCAGCTTAGGGAGGGGAGACATTCAGTACTTC. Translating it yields CASSLGRGDIQYF.

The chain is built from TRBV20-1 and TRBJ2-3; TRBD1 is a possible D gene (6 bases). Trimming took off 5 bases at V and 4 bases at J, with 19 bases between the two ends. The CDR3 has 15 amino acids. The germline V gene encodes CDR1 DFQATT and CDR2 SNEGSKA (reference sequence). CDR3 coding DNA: TGCAGTGCTGAGACAGGATCAAGAGCCCCAGATACGCAGTATTTT. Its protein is CSAETGSRAPDTQYF.

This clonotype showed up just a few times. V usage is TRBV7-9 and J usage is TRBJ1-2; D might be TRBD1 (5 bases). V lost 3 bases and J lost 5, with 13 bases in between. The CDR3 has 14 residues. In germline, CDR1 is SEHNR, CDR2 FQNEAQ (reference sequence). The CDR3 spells CASSLVVEGYGYTF. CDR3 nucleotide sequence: TGTGCCAGCAGCTTGGTTGTGGAGGGGTATGGCTACACCTTC.

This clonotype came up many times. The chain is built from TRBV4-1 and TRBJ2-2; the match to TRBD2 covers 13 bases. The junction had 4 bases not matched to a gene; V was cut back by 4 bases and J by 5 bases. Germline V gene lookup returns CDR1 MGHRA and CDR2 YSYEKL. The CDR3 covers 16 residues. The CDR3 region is CASSPRTSGSTGELFF. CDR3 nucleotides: TGCGCCAGCAGCCCTCGGACTAGCGGGAGTACCGGGGAGCTGTTTTTT.

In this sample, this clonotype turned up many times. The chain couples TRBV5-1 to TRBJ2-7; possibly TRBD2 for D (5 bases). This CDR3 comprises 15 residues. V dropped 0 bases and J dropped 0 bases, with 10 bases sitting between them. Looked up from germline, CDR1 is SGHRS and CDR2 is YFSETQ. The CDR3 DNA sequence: TGCGCCAGCAGCTTGGGGACTCTGAGCTCCTACGAGCAGTACTTC. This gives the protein CASSLGTLSSYEQYF.

Here the CDR3 reads CASSYSIRGTGSPLHF. In DNA form, the CDR3 reads TGTGCCAGCAGTTACTCGATTAGGGGTACGGGATCACCCCTCCACTTT. This sequence joins TRBV6-5 and TRBJ1-6, with D possibly matching TRBD1 (5 bases). Germline CDR1 and CDR2: MNHEY and SVGAGI. The CDR3 is made up of 16 amino acids. V shed 0 bases and J shed 10 bases, with 16 bases lying between them.

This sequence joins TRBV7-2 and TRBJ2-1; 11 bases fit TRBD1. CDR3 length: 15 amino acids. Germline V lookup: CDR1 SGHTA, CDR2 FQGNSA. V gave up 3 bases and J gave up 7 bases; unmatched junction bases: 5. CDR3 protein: CASSLDRGRENEQFF. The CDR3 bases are TGTGCCAGCAGCTTGGACAGGGGGCGGGAAAATGAGCAGTTCTTC. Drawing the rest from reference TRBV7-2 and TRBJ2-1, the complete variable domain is GAGVSQSPSNKVTEKGKDVELRCDPISGHTALYWYRQSLGQGLEFLIYFQGNSAPDKSGLPSDRFSAERTGGSVSTLTIQRTQQEDSAVYLCASSLDRGRENEQFFGPGTRLTVL.